These 24 T cell receptor beta chains share one sample of origin, sequenced in a study of PD-1 blockade in classical Hodgkin lymphoma. Every one of the patients relapsed after autologous stem cell transplantation (brentuximab vedotin exposure was variable). Some clones are missing from TCRdb's copy, which holds only in-frame ones; the method was immunoSEQ multiplex PCR. Among 40,000 to 45,000 clones listed, around 78% were seen once. The material sequenced was peripheral blood mononuclear cells (PBMCs), taken at baseline. The receptors shown here come from a human donor with classical Hodgkin lymphoma.

This clone was seen a handful of times. V and J are TRBV11-2 and TRBJ1-2; D gene uncertain. Germline CDR1 is SGHAT and CDR2 is FQNNGV. Deletions cut 4 bases from V and 7 bases from J, with 13 bases between. The CDR3 spans 13 residues. In DNA, the CDR3 is TGTGCCAGCAGCTCCGACATCGAAGGTGGCTACACCTTC. It is translated as CASSSDIEGGYTF.

The chain carries TRBV30 and TRBJ1-4, with 8 nucleotides matching TRBD1. The ends lost 2 bases at V and 7 bases at J; junction bases unmatched: 6. The CDR3 totals 14 residues. Germline V CDR1 and CDR2: GTSNPN, SVGIG (reference sequence). DNA for the CDR3: TGTGCCTGGAGTCTTGACAGGGGCATTGAAAAACTGTTTTTT. This codes for CAWSLDRGIEKLFF. Using reference TRBV30 and TRBJ1-4 for the parts outside the CDR3, the full variable domain is SQTIHQWPATLVQPVGSPLSLECTVEGTSNPNLYWYRQAAGRGLQLLFYSVGIGQISSEVPQNLSASRPQDRQFILSSKKLLLSDSGFYLCAWSLDRGIEKLFFGSGTQLSVL.

The CDR3 reads CASSFPGQGNYGYTF. The DNA for the CDR3 is TGTGCCAGCAGCTTCCCGGGACAGGGTAACTATGGCTACACCTTC. The chain links TRBV11-2 to TRBJ1-2; TRBD1 matches 9 bases. This CDR3 has 15 amino acids. Losses at the gene ends were 3 bases for V and 1 base for J; bases not matched to a gene: 3. In germline, CDR1 is SGHAT, CDR2 FQNNGV.

The chain joins TRBV9 to TRBJ2-3; tentative D call: TRBD1 (6 bases). CDR1 is SGDLS, CDR2 YYNGEE, per germline. V dropped 0 bases and J dropped 5 bases, with 16 bases sitting between them. The CDR3 is 16 residues long. DNA for the CDR3: TGTGCCAGCAGCGTAGTGTCAGGTGGGGGACAAGATACGCAGTATTTT. Its translation is CASSVVSGGGQDTQYF.

This sequence joins TRBV4-1 and TRBJ2-5; perhaps TRBD2 as D (7 bases). The J call may be mistaken, given a closer DNA end match to TRBJ2-7. Germline loops: CDR1 MGHRA, CDR2 YSYEKL. The CDR3 is 17 residues long. The CDR3 DNA reads as TGCGCCAGCAGCCAAGAAGGTGGCGCGGGGGCGTCCTACGAGCAGTACTTC. It encodes CASSQEGGAGASYEQYF.

This chain uses TRBV11-2 with TRBJ2-2; unclear D gene. The CDR3 covers 15 residues. The germline V gene has CDR1 SGHAT and CDR2 FQNNGV. V dropped 0 bases and J dropped 3 bases, with 8 bases sitting between them. The CDR3 spells CASSLDSFYTGELFF. In DNA form, the CDR3 reads TGTGCCAGCAGCTTAGACAGTTTCTACACCGGGGAGCTGTTTTTT. Supplemented by reference TRBV11-2 and TRBJ2-2, the full variable domain reads EAGVAQSPRYKIIEKRQSVAFWCNPISGHATLYWYQQILGQGPKLLIQFQNNGVVDDSQLPKDRFSAERLKGVDSTLKIQPAKLEDSAVYLCASSLDSFYTGELFFGEGSRLTVL.

V is TRBV5-1 and J is TRBJ2-7, with TRBD1 matching over 10 bases. The CDR3 is made up of 14 amino acids. Germline CDR1 is SGHRS and CDR2 is YFSETQ. V dropped 4 bases and J dropped 7; count of bases not matched to a gene: 8. The DNA for the CDR3 is TGCGCCAGCAGCGCCGACAGGGGGCGCCTGGAGCAGTACTTC. Amino acids: CASSADRGRLEQYF.

V and J are TRBV6-5 and TRBJ1-4; perhaps TRBD1 as D (5 bases). The CDR3 loop spans 14 amino acids. Germline V gives CDR1 MNHEY, CDR2 SVGAGI. V was shortened by 5 bases and J by 0 bases, with 7 bases between the two germline ends. As DNA, the CDR3 is TGTGCCAGCAGTGTGACAGCAACTAATGAAAAACTGTTTTTT. Translated, it gives CASSVTATNEKLFF.

This clone was recorded only once. The genes are TRBV5-6 and TRBJ2-1, with TRBD1 identical over 9 bases. Germline CDR1 SGHDT, CDR2 YYEEEE. Trimming cost V 1 base and J 2 bases; bases outside gene matches: 1. This CDR3 spans 15 amino acids. The CDR3 region has the DNA TGTGCCAGCAGCTTGACAGGGGGCGCCTACAATGAGCAGTTCTTC. This codes for CASSLTGGAYNEQFF.

DNA of the CDR3: TGTGCCACCAGCTCCCTTTTTTGGCAGACCAACTATGGCTACACCTTC. This translates into CATSSLFWQTNYGYTF. The V gene is TRBV15, the J gene TRBJ1-2; D uncertain. The germline V and J ends were trimmed by 5 bases and 2 bases, with 18 bases remaining between them. CDR3 length equals 16 residues. Germline CDR1 LNHNV, CDR2 YYDKDF (reference sequence).

The chain recombines TRBV27 with TRBJ1-4, with D perhaps TRBD1 (5 bases). Germline values: CDR1 MNHEY, CDR2 SMNVEV (reference sequence). V was pared by 4 bases and J by 5 bases, with 11 bases between. This CDR3 is built from 14 residues. The CDR3 region has the DNA TGTGCCAGCAGTTATGGACATAAGAATGAAAAACTGTTTTTT. This codes for CASSYGHKNEKLFF. The whole variable domain, filled in from reference TRBV27 and TRBJ1-4, reads EAQVTQNPRYLITVTGKKLTVTCSQNMNHEYMSWYRQDPGLGLRQIYYSMNVEVTDKGDVPEGYKVSRKEKRNFPLILESPSPNQTSLYFCASSYGHKNEKLFFGSGTQLSVL.

About this clone: Other nucleotide sequences from this sample produce the same CDR3. The rearrangement links TRBV18 to TRBJ2-7, with a weak D call TRBD1 (5 bases). The CDR3 runs 12 residues. CDR1 is KGHSH and CDR2 is LQKENI in the germline V gene. V was cut by 3 bases and J by 2 bases, with 5 bases left in between. DNA of the CDR3: TGTGCCAGCTCACCGACAGCCTACGAGCAGTACTTC. Translation: CASSPTAYEQYF.

This clone was seen only a few times. The chain is built from TRBV6-6 and TRBJ2-1, with a tentative D call TRBD1 (6 bases). There are 15 residues in the CDR3. V lost 0 bases and J 10 bases, leaving 16 bases between the germline ends. Germline V gene data show CDR1 as MNHNY and CDR2 as SVGAGI (reference sequence). This CDR3 reads CASSYSGAVQGEQFF. CDR3 nucleotides: TGTGCCAGCAGTTACTCGGGTGCGGTTCAGGGGGAGCAGTTCTTC.

This clone was picked up one time. V is TRBV7-2 and J is TRBJ1-2; D might be TRBD1 (6 bases). CDR1 is SGHTA and CDR2 is FQGNSA in the germline V gene. V dropped 2 bases and J dropped 5 bases, with 12 bases sitting between them. The CDR3 runs to 14 residues. The CDR3, as DNA: TGTGCCAGCAGCTTATACAGGGAGGGGTATGGCTACACCTTC. Translating gives CASSLYREGYGYTF.

The chain couples TRBV7-2 to TRBJ2-7; possible D gene TRBD2, 7 bases. CDR1 SGHTA and CDR2 FQGNSA come from the germline V gene. The CDR3 length is 15 residues. V lost 8 bases and J 2 bases, leaving 19 bases between the germline ends. The CDR3: CASALGRGAPYEQYF. The DNA of the CDR3 is TGTGCCAGCGCCCTGGGTCGGGGGGCGCCCTACGAGCAGTACTTC.

The chain couples TRBV7-9 to TRBJ1-2; 7 bases map to TRBD1. Germline values: CDR1 SEHNR, CDR2 FQNEAQ (reference sequence). V was pared by 4 bases and J by 4 bases, with 6 bases of the junction left unmatched. This CDR3 has 14 amino acids. The CDR3: CASSSTDRTYGYTF. The CDR3 bases are TGTGCCAGCAGCTCGACGGACAGGACCTATGGCTACACCTTC. The full variable domain, its missing parts supplied by reference TRBV7-9 and TRBJ1-2, is DTGVSQNPRHKITKRGQNVTFRCDPISEHNRLYWYRQTLGQGPEFLTYFQNEAQLEKSRLLSDRFSAERPKGSFSTLEIQRTEQGDSAMYLCASSSTDRTYGYTFGSGTRLTVV.

This rearrangement joins TRBV2 to TRBJ2-3; D uncertain. The germline V gene encodes CDR1 SNHLY and CDR2 FYNNEI. The CDR3 sequence is 15 residues long. V was shortened by 4 bases and J by 2 bases, with 13 bases between the two germline ends. The CDR3 reads CASSGLGPATDTQYF. Written as DNA, the CDR3 is TGTGCCAGCAGTGGTCTAGGACCAGCCACAGATACGCAGTATTTT.

This chain joins TRBV6-5 and TRBJ2-3; 9 bases map to TRBD2. Germline CDR1 is MNHEY and CDR2 is SVGAGI. The CDR3 has 15 amino acids. The V and J ends lost 8 bases and 3 bases, in that order; junction bases with no gene match: 9. The CDR3 sequence is CASRNILAGTDTQYF. In DNA form, the CDR3 reads TGTGCCAGCCGAAACATCCTAGCGGGGACAGATACGCAGTATTTT.

The CDR3 sequence is CASSLKGHRDGYTF. The CDR3 nucleotides read TGCGCCAGCAGCTTGAAGGGCCATCGGGATGGCTACACCTTC. J is TRBJ1-2 and V is TRBV5-1; D unclear. Trimming cost V 1 base and J 6 bases, with 13 bases left between them. Germline CDR1 SGHRS, CDR2 YFSETQ. CDR3 size: 14 residues. Using reference TRBV5-1 and TRBJ1-2 for the parts outside the CDR3, the full variable domain is KAGVTQTPRYLIKTRGQQVTLSCSPISGHRSVSWYQQTPGQGLQFLFEYFSETQRNKGNFPGRFSGRQFSNSRSEMNVSTLELGDSALYLCASSLKGHRDGYTFGSGTRLTVV.

The chain joins TRBV10-2 to TRBJ2-7; the D gene is possibly TRBD1 (6 bases). Trimming left V 6 bases short and J 1 base short, with 16 bases between. The CDR3 runs 15 residues. CDR1 and CDR2 from the germline V gene are WSHSY and SAAADI. The CDR3 region is CASSGGQWISYEQYF. For the CDR3, the DNA is TGCGCCAGCAGCGGAGGACAGTGGATTTCCTACGAGCAGTACTTC.

The chain combines TRBV5-1 with TRBJ2-7; the D call may be TRBD1 or TRBD2 (5 bases each). Trimming took off 1 base at V and 3 bases at J, with 11 bases between the two ends. CDR3 length: 14 amino acids. Germline V CDR1 and CDR2: SGHRS, YFSETQ. The chain's CDR3 is CASSLSGPGYEQYF. The CDR3 DNA reads TGCGCCAGCAGCTTGTCGGGGCCGGGCTACGAGCAGTACTTC.

The chain carries TRBV7-9 and TRBJ2-1; D not resolved. Germline lookup yields CDR1 SEHNR and CDR2 FQNEAQ (reference sequence). The CDR3 length is 15 residues. Trimming left V 1 base short and J 8 bases short, with 15 bases between. The CDR3 here is CASSLDPRPLDEQFF. CDR3 DNA sequence: TGTGCCAGCAGCTTAGATCCTAGACCTTTGGATGAGCAGTTCTTC.

The rearrangement joins TRBV11-2 to TRBJ2-7; D ambiguous. This CDR3 is 15 amino acids long. Deletions cut 1 base from V and 4 bases from J, with 14 bases between. The germline CDR1 and CDR2 sequences are SGHAT and FQNNGV. CDR3 DNA: TGTGCCAGCAGCTTAGGTCGTTACAAGGTATACGAGCAGTACTTC. Translation gives CASSLGRYKVYEQYF.

The chain joins TRBV10-1 to TRBJ2-1; TRBD1 agrees at 11 bases. The V gene's germline CDR1 is WNHNN and CDR2 SYGVQD (reference sequence). This CDR3 spans 15 amino acids. The V and J ends lost 6 bases and 6 bases, in that order; junction bases with no gene match: 7. CDR3 protein: CASSDPGTGGNEQFF. The CDR3 DNA follows: TGCGCCAGCAGCGATCCCGGGACAGGGGGCAATGAGCAGTTCTTC.